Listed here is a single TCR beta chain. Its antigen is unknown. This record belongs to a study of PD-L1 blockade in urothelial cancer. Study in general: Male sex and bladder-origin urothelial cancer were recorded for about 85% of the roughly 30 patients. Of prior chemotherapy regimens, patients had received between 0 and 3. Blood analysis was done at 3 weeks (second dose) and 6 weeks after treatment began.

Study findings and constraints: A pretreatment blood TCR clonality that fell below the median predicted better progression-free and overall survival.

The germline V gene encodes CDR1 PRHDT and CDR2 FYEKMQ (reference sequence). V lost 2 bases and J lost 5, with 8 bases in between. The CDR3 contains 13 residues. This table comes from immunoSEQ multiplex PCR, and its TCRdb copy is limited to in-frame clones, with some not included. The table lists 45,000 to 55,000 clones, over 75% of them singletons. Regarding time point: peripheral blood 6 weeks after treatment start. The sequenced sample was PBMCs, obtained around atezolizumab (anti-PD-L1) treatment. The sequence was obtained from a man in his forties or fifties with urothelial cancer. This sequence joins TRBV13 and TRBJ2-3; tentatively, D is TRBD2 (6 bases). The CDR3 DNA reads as TGTGCCAGCAGCTTACCTAGCGTAGATACGCAGTATTTT. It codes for CASSLPSVDTQYF.